Listed below are T cell receptor beta chains from one sample, sequenced in a study of blood T cell repertoires in COVID-19. Sequenced by immunoSEQ multiplex PCR; TCRdb stores in-frame clones only, minus some. Here the sample spans over 200,000 clones, around 87% being singletons. Sequenced sample: peripheral blood. These receptors were taken from a woman aged 45-59 years with acute or convalescent COVID-19. CDR3s include the opening cysteine and the closing phenylalanine or tryptophan. D genes are given only for firm matches. Only some rows state a clone size, as once, few, many or a class for expanded clones.

cdr3_aa,cdr3_nt,v_call,j_call,clone_size,d_call
CASSVASLSLDRVENTIYF,TGTGCCAGCAGCGTAGCATCCCTTTCCTTGGACAGGGTGGAAAACACCATATATTTT,TRBV9,TRBJ1-3,.,TRBD1
CASSVAVQDTQYF,TGTGCCAGCAGCGTAGCGGTTCAAGATACGCAGTATTTT,TRBV9,TRBJ2-3,.,.
CASSLQAAGGRWQPQHF,TGTGCCAGCAGCTTACAAGCGGCAGGGGGACGGTGGCAGCCCCAGCATTTT,TRBV7-3,TRBJ1-5,once,TRBD1
CATKRGETQYF,TGTGCCACCAAGAGAGGAGAGACCCAGTACTTC,TRBV24-1,TRBJ2-5,.,.
CASSYDRSGGTQYF,TGCGCCAGCAGCTACGACAGGTCTGGGGGGACCCAGTACTTC,TRBV5-1,TRBJ2-5,few,.
CASSLTSNYEQYF,TGTGCCAGCAGTTTAACTTCCAACTACGAGCAGTACTTC,TRBV6-5,TRBJ2-7,few,.
CASSLTGAGLKLFF,TGTGCCAGCAGTTTAACAGGGGCCGGATTGAAGCTGTTTTTT,TRBV6-5,TRBJ1-4,few,TRBD1
CASSVSGTVTPAEQFF,TGTGCCAGCAGCGTCTCCGGGACAGTAACCCCCGCTGAGCAGTTCTTC,TRBV9,TRBJ2-1,.,TRBD1
CASSFAGGLDTIYF,TGTGCCAGCAGTTTTGCGGGGGGTTTGGACACCATATATTTT,TRBV28,TRBJ1-3,.,.
CASSFRQGNTEAFF,TGTGCCAGCAGCTTTCGCCAGGGGAACACTGAAGCTTTCTTT,TRBV7-8,TRBJ1-1,once,.
CASSQDLIVSTSTDTQYF,TGTGCCAGCAGCCAAGATCTCATAGTAAGCACTAGCACAGATACGCAGTATTTT,TRBV4-2,TRBJ2-3,.,.
CASSFGTRTDTQYF,TGTGCCAGCAGCTTCGGGACACGCACAGATACGCAGTATTTT,TRBV7-6,TRBJ2-3,.,.
CASSRRGREAFF,TGTGCCAGCAGCCGCCGGGGGAGGGAAGCTTTCTTT,TRBV27,TRBJ1-1,.,.
CASSLGAGGPYEQYF,TGTGCCAGCAGCTTGGGAGCGGGAGGGCCCTACGAGCAGTACTTC,TRBV5-4,TRBJ2-7,.,TRBD2
CSVVRLAEYNEQFF,TGCAGCGTTGTGAGGCTAGCGGAATACAATGAGCAGTTCTTC,TRBV29-1,TRBJ2-1,.,TRBD2